This T cell receptor beta chain was identified in a study of T-cell reconstitution after alpha-beta-depleted transplantation in children. It was with unique molecular identifiers that the TCRbeta library was prepared. TCRdb passed the PCR reads through MiXCR, listing each CDR3 protein once. Counted here are 98,000 or so distinct CDR3 sequences, about 22% occurring once; the ten biggest clones make up roughly a fifth. The CDR3 covers 14 residues. Germline V gene sequence: CDR1 MDHEN, CDR2 SYDVKM. V lost 6 bases and J lost 3, with 12 bases in between. The clonotype originates from a boy aged 2-15 years with acute lymphoblastic leukemia, due to receive a stem cell transplant. Sequencing was performed on PBMCs, taken before TCRalphabeta/CD19-depleted stem cell transplant. The rearrangement links TRBV28 to TRBJ1-5, with a weak D call TRBD1 (5 bases). This CDR3 reads CASRDYRFNQPQHF. The DNA for the CDR3 is TGTGCCAGCAGGGATTACAGGTTCAATCAGCCCCAGCATTTT.